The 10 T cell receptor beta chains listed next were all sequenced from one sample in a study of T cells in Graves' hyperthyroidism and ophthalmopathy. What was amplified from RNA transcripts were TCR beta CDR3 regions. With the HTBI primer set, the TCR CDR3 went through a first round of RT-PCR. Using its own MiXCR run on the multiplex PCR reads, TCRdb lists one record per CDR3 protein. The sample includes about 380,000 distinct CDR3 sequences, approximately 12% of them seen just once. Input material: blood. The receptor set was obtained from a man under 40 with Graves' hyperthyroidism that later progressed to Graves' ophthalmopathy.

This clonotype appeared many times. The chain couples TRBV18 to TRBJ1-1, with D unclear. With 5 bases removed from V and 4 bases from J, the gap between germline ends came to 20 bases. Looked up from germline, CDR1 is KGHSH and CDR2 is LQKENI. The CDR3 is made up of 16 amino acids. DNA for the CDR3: TGTGCCAGCTCATCGAAAATAGGCCGCGGAGCCACTGAAGCTTTCTTT. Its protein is CASSSKIGRGATEAFF. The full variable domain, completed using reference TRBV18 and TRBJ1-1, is NAGVMQNPRHLVRRRGQEARLRCSPMKGHSHVYWYRQLPEEGLKFMVYLQKENIIDESGMPKERFSAEFPKEGPSILRIQQVVRGDSAAYFCASSSKIGRGATEAFFGQGTRLTVV.

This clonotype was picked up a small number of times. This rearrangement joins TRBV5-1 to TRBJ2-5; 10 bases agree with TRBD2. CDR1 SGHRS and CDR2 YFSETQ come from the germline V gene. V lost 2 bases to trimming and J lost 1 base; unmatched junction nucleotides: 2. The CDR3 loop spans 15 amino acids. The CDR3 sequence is CASSFERGGQETQYF. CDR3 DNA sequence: TGCGCCAGCAGCTTTGAGCGGGGGGGCCAAGAGACCCAGTACTTC.

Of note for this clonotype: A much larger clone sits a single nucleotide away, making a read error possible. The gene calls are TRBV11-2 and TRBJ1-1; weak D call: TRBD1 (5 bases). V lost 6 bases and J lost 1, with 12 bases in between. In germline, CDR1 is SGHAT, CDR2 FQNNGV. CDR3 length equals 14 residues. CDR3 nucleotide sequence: TGTGCCAGCAGTAGGAGAGGGGAGAACACTGAAGCTTTCTTT. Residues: CASSRRGENTEAFF.

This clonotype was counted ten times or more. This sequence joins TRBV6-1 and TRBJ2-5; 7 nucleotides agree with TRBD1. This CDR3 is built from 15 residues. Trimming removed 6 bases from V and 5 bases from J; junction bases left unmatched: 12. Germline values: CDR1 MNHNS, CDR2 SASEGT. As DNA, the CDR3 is TGTGCCAGCAGCTACGGGAACAGGGGCGGCGAGACCCAGTACTTC. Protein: CASSYGNRGGETQYF.

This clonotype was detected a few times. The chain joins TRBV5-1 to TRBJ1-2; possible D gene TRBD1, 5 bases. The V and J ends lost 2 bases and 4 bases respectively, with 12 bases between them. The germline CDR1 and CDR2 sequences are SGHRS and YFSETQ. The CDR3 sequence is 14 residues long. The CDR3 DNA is TGCGCCAGCAGCTTAACCAGGGCCCCCTATGGCTACACCTTC. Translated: CASSLTRAPYGYTF.

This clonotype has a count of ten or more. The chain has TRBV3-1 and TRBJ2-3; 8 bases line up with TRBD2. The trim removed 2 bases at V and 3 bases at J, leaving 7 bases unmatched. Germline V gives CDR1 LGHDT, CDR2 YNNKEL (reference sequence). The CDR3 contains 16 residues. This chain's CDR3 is CASSQLPGLGTDTQYF. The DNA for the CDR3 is TGTGCCAGCAGCCAATTACCGGGACTAGGTACAGATACGCAGTATTTT.

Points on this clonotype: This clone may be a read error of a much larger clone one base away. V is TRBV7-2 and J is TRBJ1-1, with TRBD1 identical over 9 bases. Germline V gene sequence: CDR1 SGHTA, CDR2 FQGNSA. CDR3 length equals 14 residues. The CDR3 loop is CASSYGQGNTEASF. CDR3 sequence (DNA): TGTGCCAGCAGCTACGGACAGGGGAACACTGAAGCTTCCTTT.

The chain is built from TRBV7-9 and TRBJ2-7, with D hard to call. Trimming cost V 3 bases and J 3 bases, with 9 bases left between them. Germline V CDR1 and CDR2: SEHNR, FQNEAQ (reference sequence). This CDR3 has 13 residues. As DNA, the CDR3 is TGTGCCAGCAGCTTGAACAGATTCTACGAGCAGTACTTC. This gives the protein CASSLNRFYEQYF.

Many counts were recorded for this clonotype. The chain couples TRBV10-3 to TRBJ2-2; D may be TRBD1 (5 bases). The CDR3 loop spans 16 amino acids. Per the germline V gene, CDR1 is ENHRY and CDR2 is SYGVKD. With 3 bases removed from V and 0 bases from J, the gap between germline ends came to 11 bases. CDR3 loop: CAISEISRANTGELFF. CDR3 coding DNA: TGTGCCATCAGTGAAATCAGCAGGGCGAACACCGGGGAGCTGTTTTTT.

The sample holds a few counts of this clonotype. The CDR3 spells CASSLGASSPGANVLTF. The CDR3 nucleotides are TGTGCCAGCAGCCTTGGGGCCTCGTCTCCTGGGGCCAACGTCCTGACTTTC. The chain couples TRBV5-5 to TRBJ2-6; D perhaps matches TRBD1 (5 bases). CDR3 size: 17 residues. Germline V gene sequence: CDR1 SGHKS, CDR2 YYEKEE (reference sequence). V lost 4 bases and J 2 bases, leaving 16 bases between the germline ends.